The present entry profiles one TCR beta chain with its context. Other DNA variants within this sample encode the same CDR3. The data originate from a study of shared clonotypes between healthy human individuals. Assay: immunoSEQ multiplex PCR; the TCRdb copy retains only in-frame clones and omits some. The sample holds hundreds of thousands of clones, 75% to 85% seen once. Sequencing was done on a sample of PBMCs. The receptor's source is a woman between 35 and 50 years old in good health. Some clones in this sample may be carry-over from other donors' samples.

Here the CDR3 reads CASSLRTDTQYF. The DNA of the CDR3 is TGTGCCAGCAGTTTAAGGACAGATACGCAGTATTTT. The chain links TRBV28 to TRBJ2-3; D gene uncertain. From germline, CDR1 is MDHEN and CDR2 SYDVKM. V shed 2 bases and J shed 3 bases, with 3 bases lying between them. There are 12 residues in the CDR3. The full variable domain, rest sourced from reference TRBV28 and TRBJ2-3, is DVKVTQSSRYLVKRTGEKVFLECVQDMDHENMFWYRQDPGLGLRLIYFSYDVKMKEKGDIPEGYSVSREKKERFSLILESASTNQTSMYLCASSLRTDTQYFGPGTRLTVL.